This record covers a single T cell receptor beta chain. Its antigen is undetermined. It was with a sample-barcoded 5' primer and a J-beta primer mix that a second PCR of roughly 7 to 12 cycles was run. TCRdb reanalysed the 5' RACE reads using MiXCR and keeps one entry per CDR3 protein. This table has about 1.5 million distinct CDR3 sequences, about 45% appearing once. V was cut by 7 bases and J by 7 bases, with 11 bases left in between. This CDR3 is built from 13 residues. This sample was taken from a study of blood T cells in healthy people across ages. Overall study findings and caveats: The CMV status of each donor remained undetermined, and this could have confounded shifts in expanded clonotypes. Greater diversity and more naive CD4+ cells were seen in long-lived donors than in aged donors.

The chain uses TRBV12-3 or TRBV12-4 and TRBJ1-6; D is possibly TRBD1 (6 bases). Specimen: blood. The receptor was derived from a woman younger than 30 in good health. In nucleotides, the CDR3 is TGTGCCAGCACCGGACAGTCAAATTCACCCCTCCACTTT. Translated: CASTGQSNSPLHF.